This TCR beta chain was sequenced during a study of response to subunit inactivated influenza vaccine. In its sample, this clonotype was seen a few times. Its antigen is undetermined. TCRdb analysed the RT-PCR reads with MiXCR anew, one entry per CDR3 protein. The data contain hundreds of thousands of distinct CDR3 sequences, 21% of them singletons. Notes on the study in general: Researchers suggested that each seasonal influenza vaccination recruits few new T cells.

Between the trimmed V and J ends, which lost 0 bases and 5 bases, there was a span of 14 bases. CDR1 and CDR2 (germline): SGHRS, YFSETQ. The CDR3 is made up of 15 amino acids. The TCR was taken from a man in his fifties or sixties who received an inactivated influenza vaccine. V is TRBV5-1 and J is TRBJ1-1; D may be TRBD1 (5 bases). The sample consisted of PBMCs from blood, taken about 20 months after vaccination. CDR3 DNA: TGCGCCAGCAGCTTGGAGGGGACGGGAACAACTGAAGCTTTCTTT. Translating gives CASSLEGTGTTEAFF.